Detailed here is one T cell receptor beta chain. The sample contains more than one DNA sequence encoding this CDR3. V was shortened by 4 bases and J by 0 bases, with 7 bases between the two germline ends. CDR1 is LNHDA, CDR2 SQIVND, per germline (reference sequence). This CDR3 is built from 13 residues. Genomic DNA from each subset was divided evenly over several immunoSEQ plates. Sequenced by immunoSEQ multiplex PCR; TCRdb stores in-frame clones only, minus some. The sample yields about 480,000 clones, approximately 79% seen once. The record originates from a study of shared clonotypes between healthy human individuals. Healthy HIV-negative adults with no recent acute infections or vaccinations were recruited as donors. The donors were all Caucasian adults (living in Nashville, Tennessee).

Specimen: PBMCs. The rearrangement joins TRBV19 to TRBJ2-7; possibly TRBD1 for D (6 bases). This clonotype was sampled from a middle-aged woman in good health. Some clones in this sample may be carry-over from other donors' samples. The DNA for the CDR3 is TGTGCCAGTAGTAGGGACATCTCCTACGAGCAGTACTTC. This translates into CASSRDISYEQYF.